The next 25 T cell receptor beta chains were all read from a single sample in a study of patients and donors after allogeneic stem cell transplantation (dated by TCRdb to the early 2020s). The library was obtained by RT-PCR. For sequencing, a NextSeq 550 was employed. In TCRdb, the public reads were trimmed at Q25 with fastp and aligned with MiXCR, with productive beta chains retained. Rows with a matching CDR3 protein are joined into one entry that keeps the most common DNA and genes. The sample has approximately 410,000 distinct CDR3 sequences on record, 16% of them singletons. Less than 8% of the sample is taken by the ten largest. The sample was blood, either unsorted or a sorted T cell fraction (not recorded which). These receptors came from a human donor who was either an allogeneic HSCT recipient or a stem cell or donor lymphocyte infusion donor (not recorded which). It is not recorded whose cells these are; they may come from a transplant donor.

V is TRBV5-1 and J is TRBJ2-6, with D unclear. From germline, CDR1 is SGHRS and CDR2 YFSETQ. CDR3 size: 16 residues. V lost 0 bases to trimming and J lost 4 bases, with 11 bases between them. The CDR3 loop is CASSLAGQAGANVLTF. CDR3 in DNA: TGCGCCAGCAGCTTGGCCGGCCAAGCAGGGGCCAACGTCCTGACTTTC.

The chain carries TRBV29-1 and TRBJ2-1, with TRBD2 matching over 10 bases. Germline lookup yields CDR1 SQVTM and CDR2 ANQGSEA. CDR3 length: 15 amino acids. V dropped 0 bases and J dropped 10; count of bases not matched to a gene: 9. The DNA of the CDR3 is TGCAGCGTTGAAGATCAGGAGCGGGGGGGCCGGGAGCAGTTCTTC. It yields the protein CSVEDQERGGREQFF.

V and J are TRBV30 and TRBJ1-6; D is unresolved. Germline loops: CDR1 GTSNPN, CDR2 SVGIG (reference sequence). This CDR3 contains 12 residues. The CDR3 sequence: CVLAGGNSPLHF. CDR3 nucleotides: TGTGTTCTAGCCGGCGGGAATTCACCCCTCCACTTT.

This clonotype was counted only a few times. The CDR3, as DNA: TGCGCCAGCAGCTTTTCACCGGGACAGGGGGCATCTGAAGCTTTCTTT. Translating it yields CASSFSPGQGASEAFF. The chain has TRBV5-1 and TRBJ1-1; 12 nucleotides align to TRBD1. V lost 2 bases, J lost 6 bases, and 8 bases stayed unmatched. The CDR3 runs to 16 residues. CDR1 and CDR2 from the germline V gene are SGHRS and YFSETQ.

V and J are TRBV3-1 and TRBJ2-1, with TRBD2 identical over 9 bases. The germline CDR1 and CDR2 sequences are LGHDT and YNNKEL (reference sequence). The ends lost 5 bases at V and 9 bases at J; junction bases unmatched: 11. This CDR3 has 15 residues. The CDR3 region has the DNA TGTGCCAGCAGCGTCCAAGGCGGGGGGGCCGCTGAGCAGTTCTTC. This encodes CASSVQGGGAAEQFF.

This clonotype was detected a few times. The genes are TRBV9 and TRBJ2-3, with 8 positions matching TRBD2. This CDR3 contains 15 residues. Per germline, CDR1 SGDLS and CDR2 YYNGEE. Germline trimming cut 1 base from V and 5 bases from J; bases unmatched to any gene: 6. In nucleotides, the CDR3 is TGTGCCAGCAGCGTAATGGCGGGAGGTCTAGATACGCAGTATTTT. It codes for CASSVMAGGLDTQYF.

This clonotype turned up a few times. A junction end diverges from the germline sequence, so it may reflect a read error. This chain uses TRBV7-8 with TRBJ2-4; 10 bases map to TRBD2. This CDR3 contains 16 residues. The V gene's germline CDR1 is SGHVS and CDR2 FQNEAQ. DNA for the CDR3: TGTCCCAGCAGCTATCTAGCGGGAGCAGCCAAAAACATTCAGTACTTC. It is translated as CPSSYLAGAAKNIQYF.

V gene TRBV4-2 combines with J gene TRBJ1-2; TRBD1 aligns across 9 bases. The germline gives CDR1 LGHNA, CDR2 YNFKEQ. The ends lost 0 bases at V and 4 bases at J; junction bases unmatched: 3. This CDR3 is built from 15 residues. The CDR3 DNA reads TGTGCCAGCAGCCAAGAGACAGGGGGTGGCTATGGCTACACCTTC. Protein: CASSQETGGGYGYTF.

The chain joins TRBV7-9 to TRBJ2-1; D is ambiguous. V lost 7 bases, J lost 8 bases, and 12 bases lay in between. The CDR3 consists of 12 residues. Germline CDR1 and CDR2: SEHNR and FQNEAQ (reference sequence). CDR3 protein: CASTVSPHEQFF. In DNA, the CDR3 is TGTGCCAGCACCGTATCCCCCCATGAGCAGTTCTTC.

This clonotype has only a few counts. The chain couples TRBV6-1 to TRBJ1-1, with 8 nucleotides matching TRBD1. The V gene end was trimmed by 5 bases and the J gene end by 0 bases; junction bases not matched to a gene: 5. Looked up from germline, CDR1 is MNHNS and CDR2 is SASEGT. The CDR3 extends over 15 amino acids. CDR3 amino acids: CASSRTGWMNTEAFF. CDR3 coding DNA: TGTGCCAGCAGTCGGACAGGGTGGATGAACACTGAAGCTTTCTTT.

This clonotype has more than one count but fewer than ten. Relative to the germline gene, one junction end is altered; a read error may explain this. The CDR3 sequence is CSAKPGSGTNVLTF. The DNA for the CDR3 is TGCAGTGCTAAGCCGGGCTCTGGGACCAACGTCCTGACTTTC. The V and J genes are TRBV20-1 and TRBJ2-6; D ambiguous. CDR3 length: 14 amino acids. Germline V gives CDR1 DFQATT, CDR2 SNEGSKA (reference sequence).

This clonotype was detected a few times. This chain connects TRBV5-1 to TRBJ2-3, with 7 bases fitting TRBD1. The CDR3 extends over 16 amino acids. Germline V gives CDR1 SGHRS, CDR2 YFSETQ. Losses at the gene ends were 4 bases for V and 6 bases for J; bases not matched to a gene: 14. CDR3 in amino acids: CASSPVPGLQGDTQYF. The CDR3 DNA reads TGCGCCAGCAGCCCCGTTCCGGGCTTACAGGGGGATACGCAGTATTTT.

The sample holds a few counts of this clonotype. As DNA, the CDR3 is TGCAGCGTTCTCAAGATCCCGCAGGGGGAGCTGTTTTTT. This codes for CSVLKIPQGELFF. The rearrangement uses TRBV29-1 and TRBJ2-2, with unresolved D. This CDR3 contains 13 residues. CDR1 and CDR2 from the germline V gene are SQVTM and ANQGSEA. Trimming removed 5 bases at V and 8 bases at J, with 15 bases between.

This clonotype was seen more than once but under ten times. The genes are TRBV12-3 or TRBV12-4 and TRBJ2-7; 12 bases fit TRBD1. This CDR3 region has 18 residues. Trimming cost V 6 bases and J 0 bases; bases outside gene matches: 12. This CDR3 is CASSHRGQGAGSSYEQYF. The CDR3 DNA is TGTGCCAGCAGCCATAGGGGACAGGGGGCCGGGAGCTCCTACGAGCAGTACTTC.

This chain joins TRBV20-1 and TRBJ1-2, with 7 bases identical to TRBD1. The CDR3 has 13 amino acids. Trimming took 3 bases from V and 2 from J; bases not matched to a gene: 3. Germline CDR1 and CDR2: DFQATT and SNEGSKA (reference sequence). The CDR3 DNA follows: TGCAGTGCTAGTAAGACAGGGAACTATGGCTACACCTTC. The encoded protein is CSASKTGNYGYTF.

This chain links TRBV25-1 with TRBJ1-4; 8 bases are shared with TRBD1. The ends lost 4 bases at V and 8 bases at J; junction bases unmatched: 9. Germline CDR1 reads MGHDK; CDR2 reads SYGVNS. The CDR3 extends over 15 amino acids. The CDR3 nucleotides are TGTGCCAGCAGTGTACCAACAGGGGGTAGCGAAAAACTGTTTTTT. Translation: CASSVPTGGSEKLFF.

The rearrangement links TRBV6-5 to TRBJ1-6; the D is unclear. Between the trimmed V and J ends, which lost 0 bases and 10 bases, there was a span of 10 bases. Looked up from germline, CDR1 is MNHEY and CDR2 is SVGAGI. The CDR3 is 14 residues long. The CDR3 region is CASSYSMQASPLHF. In DNA form, the CDR3 reads TGTGCCAGCAGTTACTCGATGCAGGCATCACCCCTCCACTTT.

This clonotype was observed a few times. V and J are TRBV24-1 and TRBJ1-1, with D uncertain. V was clipped by 3 bases and J by 11 bases, with 9 bases between them. Germline-derived CDR1 and CDR2 are KGHDR and SFDVKD. The CDR3 extends over 11 amino acids. The CDR3 spells CATSDPTGAFF. As DNA, the CDR3 is TGTGCCACCAGTGATCCGACGGGGGCTTTCTTT.

This clonotype was seen a few times. The V gene is TRBV3-1, the J gene TRBJ2-7, with D hard to call. V shed 4 bases and J shed 4 bases, with 20 bases lying between them. This CDR3 has 16 amino acids. The V gene's germline CDR1 is LGHDT and CDR2 YNNKEL (reference sequence). The CDR3 here is CASSPRVKSPIYEQYF. DNA of the CDR3: TGTGCCAGCAGCCCACGCGTCAAGTCTCCTATATACGAGCAGTACTTC.

This clonotype has only a few counts. The chain combines TRBV12-3 or TRBV12-4 with TRBJ2-7, with a weak D call TRBD1 (6 bases). With 6 bases removed from V and 5 bases from J, the gap between germline ends came to 29 bases. The CDR3 has 18 residues. The CDR3 region is CASRPRGPPRGPGNEQYF. The CDR3 DNA is TGTGCCAGCAGGCCCAGGGGACCTCCCCGGGGCCCCGGGAACGAGCAGTACTTC.

This clonotype has at least ten counts. This chain uses TRBV12-3 or TRBV12-4 with TRBJ2-5; 7 bases are a match to TRBD1. With V trimmed by 6 bases and J by 5 bases, 12 bases remained unmatched. The CDR3 contains 15 residues. In DNA form, the CDR3 reads TGTGCCAGCAGCCCGAGGGGGCCGGAGTTCGAGACCCAGTACTTC. It is translated as CASSPRGPEFETQYF.

This clonotype was seen many times. The chain is built from TRBV29-1 and TRBJ1-6; 8 positions agree with TRBD1. The CDR3 length is 13 residues. J lost 13 bases, V lost 3 bases, and 8 bases had no gene match. Germline V gene sequence: CDR1 SQVTM, CDR2 ANQGSEA. The chain's CDR3 is CSVEVEGQVPLHF. For the CDR3, the DNA is TGCAGCGTTGAGGTGGAGGGACAGGTTCCCCTCCACTTT. The whole variable domain, filled in from reference TRBV29-1 and TRBJ1-6, reads SAVISQKPSRDICQRGTSLTIQCQVDSQVTMMFWYRQQPGQSLTLIATANQGSEATYESGFVIDKFPISRPNLTFSTLTVSNMSPEDSSIYLCSVEVEGQVPLHFGNGTRLTVT.

The chain joins TRBV7-8 to TRBJ2-3; D is unclear. Germline lookup yields CDR1 SGHVS and CDR2 FQNEAQ. The CDR3 loop spans 15 amino acids. The V end lost 5 bases, the J end lost 1 base, and 13 bases lay between the germline ends. CDR3 coding DNA: TGTGCCAGCAGCCTTTCAGTCGGCGGCACAGATACGCAGTATTTT. Translation gives CASSLSVGGTDTQYF. Combining the CDR3 with reference TRBV7-8 and TRBJ2-3 gives the whole variable domain GAGVSQSPRYKVAKRGQDVALRCDPISGHVSLFWYQQALGQGPEFLTYFQNEAQLDKSGLPSDRFFAERPEGSVSTLKIQRTQQEDSAVYLCASSLSVGGTDTQYFGPGTRLTVL.

This clonotype was detected a few times. The chain links TRBV11-2 to TRBJ1-2, with D possibly matching TRBD1 (5 bases). V lost 1 base and J 13 bases, leaving 10 bases between the germline ends. CDR1 is SGHAT and CDR2 is FQNNGV in the germline V gene. This CDR3 has 11 amino acids. CDR3 DNA: TGTGCCAGCAGCTTAGGAGGGGTGTTCACCTTC. This gives the protein CASSLGGVFTF.

J is TRBJ2-3 and V is TRBV9, with no clear D. Trimming stripped 0 bases from V and 0 bases from J, with 11 bases between. The germline CDR1 and CDR2 sequences are SGDLS and YYNGEE. The length of the CDR3 is 16 residues. The CDR3 protein is CASSVGAKVSTDTQYF. DNA of the CDR3: TGTGCCAGCAGCGTAGGGGCAAAAGTTAGCACAGATACGCAGTATTTT.